The next 7 T cell receptor beta chains were all read from a single sample in a study of T cells in localized non-small cell lung cancer. Here immunoSEQ multiplex PCR was the method, and the copy in TCRdb shows in-frame clones only, minus some. In the table there are tens of thousands of clones, around 80% of which are singletons. This specimen consisted of peripheral blood, obtained before any cancer treatment. The receptors derive from a male donor older than 55 with stage III squamous cell lung carcinoma.

The J gene is TRBJ2-1, the V gene TRBV7-6, with TRBD1 matching over 10 bases. There are 15 residues in the CDR3. Germline trimming cut 5 bases from V and 6 bases from J; bases unmatched to any gene: 7. Germline CDR1 is SGHVS and CDR2 is FNYEAQ. The CDR3: CASSQRTGGGNEQFF. Here the CDR3 DNA reads TGTGCCAGCAGCCAGAGGACAGGGGGAGGCAATGAGCAGTTCTTC.

The V gene is TRBV18, the J gene TRBJ1-1, with 8 bases lining up with TRBD1. Germline lookup yields CDR1 KGHSH and CDR2 LQKENI. V lost 3 bases and J lost 1; bases outside the gene matches: 1. CDR3 size: 14 residues. The CDR3 sequence: CASSPQGANTEAFF. The DNA for the CDR3 is TGTGCCAGCTCACCTCAGGGGGCGAACACTGAAGCTTTCTTT.

The rearrangement joins TRBV2 to TRBJ1-5; D uncertain. The CDR3 runs 12 residues. Trimming cost V 1 base and J 6 bases, with 4 bases left between them. In germline, CDR1 is SNHLY, CDR2 FYNNEI. The CDR3 loop reads CASSEGSQPQHF. Here the CDR3 DNA reads TGTGCCAGCAGTGAAGGTTCTCAGCCCCAGCATTTT.

This chain connects TRBV7-9 to TRBJ2-7; D is possibly TRBD2 (6 bases). The CDR3 extends over 14 amino acids. V was cut by 5 bases and J by 3 bases, with 14 bases left in between. Germline V lookup: CDR1 SEHNR, CDR2 FQNEAQ (reference sequence). DNA of the CDR3: TGTGCCAGCAGCCAGGAGGGGAAAGGCTACGAGCAGTACTTC. Translation gives CASSQEGKGYEQYF.

CDR3 amino acids: CASSLKLAGVQETQYF. CDR3 sequence (DNA): TGTGCCAGCAGCCTTAAGCTAGCGGGGGTACAAGAGACCCAGTACTTC. The chain has TRBV11-3 and TRBJ2-5; 10 nucleotides align to TRBD2. With 5 bases clipped from V and 2 bases from J, the junction kept 8 bases outside the gene matches. The germline gives CDR1 SGHNT, CDR2 YENEEA. The CDR3 covers 16 residues.

The J gene is TRBJ1-5, the V gene TRBV23-1, with D unresolved. TRBV23-1 carries the ORF label, with uncertain function. V gave up 4 bases and J gave up 0 bases, with 7 bases separating them. The CDR3 runs 14 residues. The CDR3 protein is CASSPCRSNQPQHF. The CDR3 coding sequence is TGCGCCAGCAGTCCCTGCCGTAGCAATCAGCCCCAGCATTTT.

The genes are TRBV7-3 and TRBJ2-1; D is tentatively TRBD1 or TRBD2 (5 bases each). The V and J ends lost 5 bases and 7 bases respectively, with 24 bases between them. Germline assignment: CDR1 SGHTA and CDR2 FQGTGA. The CDR3 extends over 17 amino acids. The CDR3 DNA follows: TGTGCCAGCAGCCCTGTACGCCCGGGGCCGTCGACGAATGAGCAGTTCTTC. It is translated as CASSPVRPGPSTNEQFF.